The 18 T cell receptor beta chains reported below all come from one sample, sequenced in a study of blood T cells in healthy people across ages. Primed by a sample-barcoded 5' primer and a J-beta primer mix, a second PCR proceeded for 7 to 11 cycles. TCRdb re-called the 5' RACE reads through MiXCR, storing one row per CDR3 protein. The sample lists 800,000 or so distinct CDR3 sequences; around 25% were seen once. These data were also reused for a study on T cells of mothers and their children.

Source material: blood. These TCRs come from a boy under 18 in good health.

The table lists this clonotype with a few counts. The rearrangement links TRBV2 to TRBJ2-7; D is possibly TRBD1 (6 bases). Trimming cost V 7 bases and J 0 bases, with 13 bases left between them. This CDR3 comprises 14 residues. Germline lookup yields CDR1 SNHLY and CDR2 FYNNEI. The CDR3 DNA is TGTGCCAGCAAAACGACAGGCAGCTCCTACGAGCAGTACTTC. The encoded protein is CASKTTGSSYEQYF.

Only a few counts were recorded for this clonotype. V usage is TRBV10-3 and J usage is TRBJ2-5, with D uncertain. Trimming stripped 0 bases from V and 11 bases from J, with 10 bases between. The CDR3 is 12 amino acids. Germline CDR1 ENHRY, CDR2 SYGVKD. The CDR3 coding sequence is TGTGCCATCAGTGAGTCACCCTACGGGCAGTACTTC. This codes for CAISESPYGQYF.

The chain carries TRBV4-2 and TRBJ1-4, with D possibly matching TRBD1 (6 bases). The V end was cut by 1 base, the J end by 8 bases, with 8 bases between. This CDR3 comprises 13 residues. Germline values: CDR1 LGHNA, CDR2 YNFKEQ. CDR3 DNA: TGTGCCAGCAGCCAAGTAGACAGGGAAAAACTGTTTTTT. It translates to CASSQVDREKLFF.

The chain is built from TRBV28 and TRBJ2-1, with a tentative D call TRBD1 (5 bases). The last part of the DNA fits TRBJ2-5 better; the J call may be wrong. CDR1 MDHEN and CDR2 SYDVKM come from the germline V gene. The CDR3 has 15 residues. The CDR3 region has the DNA TGTGCCAGCAGTTTCTGGGGCAGCGCCGTGGAGACCCAGTACTTC. Protein: CASSFWGSAVETQYF.

V is TRBV12-3 or TRBV12-4 and J is TRBJ2-4, with D unclear. The CDR3 length is 14 residues. Trimming removed 1 base at V and 3 bases at J, with 7 bases between. CDR3 residues: CASSLGIDKNIQYF. The CDR3 DNA follows: TGTGCCAGCAGTTTAGGAATCGACAAAAACATTCAGTACTTC.

In this sample, this clonotype turned up a few times. V usage is TRBV5-1 and J usage is TRBJ1-1; D may be TRBD1 (5 bases). Deletions cut 4 bases from V and 0 bases from J, with 16 bases between. Germline V gives CDR1 SGHRS, CDR2 YFSETQ. This CDR3 has 16 residues. The CDR3 coding sequence is TGCGCCAGCAGCGATGTCGACAGCTCGATGAACACTGAAGCTTTCTTT. This translates into CASSDVDSSMNTEAFF.

The CDR3 DNA reads TGCAGTGCTAGAGATCGAGAACAGGGGAACACTGAAGCTTTCTTT. This sequence encodes CSARDREQGNTEAFF. The chain couples TRBV20-1 to TRBJ1-1; D possibly corresponds to TRBD1 (6 bases). This CDR3 has 15 residues. The germline V gene has CDR1 DFQATT and CDR2 SNEGSKA (reference sequence). Trimming removed 0 bases at V and 1 base at J, with 12 bases between.

V is TRBV11-2 and J is TRBJ2-5; perhaps TRBD2 as D (5 bases). The CDR3 is 13 residues long. Germline V gene data show CDR1 as SGHAT and CDR2 as FQNNGV. Deletions cut 4 bases from V and 11 bases from J, with 17 bases between. As DNA, the CDR3 is TGTGCCAGCAGCTCTCGCATAGAAGCGGAGCAGTACTTC. This gives the protein CASSSRIEAEQYF.

This clonotype has ten or more counts. CDR3 in DNA: TGTGCCAGCAGTCGCGGAGAGCAAGAGACCCAGTACTTC. It yields the protein CASSRGEQETQYF. V gene TRBV6-2 or TRBV6-3 combines with J gene TRBJ2-5; D uncertain. The CDR3 is 13 amino acids. Trimming removed 5 bases from V and 2 bases from J, with 9 bases in between. Germline lookup yields CDR1 MNHEY and CDR2 SVGEGT.

This chain joins TRBV19 and TRBJ2-4, with D hard to call. There are 10 residues in the CDR3. Per the germline V gene, CDR1 is LNHDA and CDR2 is SQIVND (reference sequence). The germline V and J ends were trimmed by 8 bases and 3 bases, with 2 bases remaining between them. CDR3: CASGKNIQYF. DNA for the CDR3: TGTGCCAGTGGCAAAAACATTCAGTACTTC.

The chain is built from TRBV29-1 and TRBJ1-3; D gene ambiguous. This CDR3 comprises 13 residues. Per the germline V gene, CDR1 is SQVTM and CDR2 is ANQGSEA. This CDR3 reads CLWTGSSGNTIYF. CDR3 sequence (DNA): TGCCTTTGGACGGGGAGCTCTGGAAACACCATATATTTT.

Details on this clonotype: Germline is not matched at one junction end, which may reflect a read error. This chain connects TRBV30 to TRBJ1-4; D is possibly TRBD1 (5 bases). Germline-derived CDR1 and CDR2 are GTSNPN and SVGIG (reference sequence). The CDR3 is 16 amino acids. The CDR3 protein is CAWSVKQAVFNDKLFF. In nucleotides, the CDR3 is TGTGCCTGGAGTGTAAAACAGGCGGTCTTTAATGACAAACTGTTTTTT. The whole variable domain, remainder taken from reference TRBV30 and TRBJ1-4, is SQTIHQWPATLVQPVGSPLSLECTVEGTSNPNLYWYRQAAGRGLQLLFYSVGIGQISSEVPQNLSASRPQDRQFILSSKKLLLSDSGFYLCAWSVKQAVFNDKLFFGSGTQLSVL.

This rearrangement joins TRBV12-3 or TRBV12-4 to TRBJ2-3; 7 bases map to TRBD1. V was pared by 5 bases and J by 4 bases, with 12 bases of the junction left unmatched. The length of the CDR3 is 16 residues. CDR3 nucleotide sequence: TGTGCCAGCAGTCCCTTGACAGGGAGCGAAGCAGATACGCAGTATTTT. It encodes CASSPLTGSEADTQYF.

This clonotype was picked up a small number of times. The chain links TRBV6-1 to TRBJ2-1; a weak D match, TRBD2 (5 bases). The V end lost 5 bases, the J end lost 11 bases, and 16 bases lay between the germline ends. The CDR3 has 13 amino acids. The V gene's germline CDR1 is MNHNS and CDR2 SASEGT. Written as DNA, the CDR3 is TGTGCCAGCAGTCTCGAGGAGGCGGTTAAGCAGTTCTTC. It encodes CASSLEEAVKQFF.

This clonotype came up a few times. V gene TRBV28 combines with J gene TRBJ2-7, with TRBD1 as a possible D gene (5 bases). From germline, CDR1 is MDHEN and CDR2 SYDVKM. The CDR3 has 15 residues. Trimming cost V 3 bases and J 5 bases, with 17 bases left between them. CDR3 sequence: CASSFVAGFVDEQYF. In DNA, the CDR3 is TGTGCCAGCAGTTTCGTGGCAGGGTTCGTCGACGAGCAGTACTTC.

The CDR3 loop reads CASSLYLANTGELFF. CDR3 nucleotide sequence: TGTGCCAGCAGTTTGTATCTCGCGAACACCGGGGAGCTGTTTTTT. V and J are TRBV27 and TRBJ2-2, with unresolved D. This CDR3 region has 15 residues. The germline V and J ends were trimmed by 3 bases and 0 bases, with 8 bases remaining between them. CDR1 is MNHEY and CDR2 is SMNVEV in the germline V gene (reference sequence).

The table lists this clonotype with a few counts. This chain links TRBV5-5 with TRBJ2-5; the D is unclear. Between the trimmed V and J ends, which lost 1 base and 7 bases, there was a span of 11 bases. This CDR3 comprises 13 residues. Germline V gives CDR1 SGHKS, CDR2 YYEKEE (reference sequence). DNA for the CDR3: TGTGCCAGCAGCTTGTCCGTAACGGGGACCCAGTACTTC. Protein sequence: CASSLSVTGTQYF. Combining the CDR3 with reference TRBV5-5 and TRBJ2-5 gives the whole variable domain DAGVTQSPTHLIKTRGQQVTLRCSPISGHKSVSWYQQVLGQGPQFIFQYYEKEERGRGNFPDRFSARQFPNYSSELNVNALLLGDSALYLCASSLSVTGTQYFGPGTRLLVL.

The J gene is TRBJ1-1, the V gene TRBV7-8; the D is unclear. This CDR3 is 14 amino acids long. V was shortened by 1 base and J by 1 base, with 7 bases between the two germline ends. Germline CDR1 SGHVS, CDR2 FQNEAQ. The CDR3 loop reads CASSLVIGNTEAFF. The CDR3 DNA sequence: TGTGCCAGCAGCTTAGTAATTGGGAACACTGAAGCTTTCTTT.